The source of this T cell receptor beta chain is a study of molecular identifiers for immune sequencing clone quantification. Study-level information: The replicates split RNA from approximately 22,000 or 94,000 naive CD8 cells five ways and sequenced four. Points from the study as a whole: Clone sizes that are highly expanded could be underestimated when identical TCR molecules share a barcode.

The V and J ends lost 5 bases and 0 bases respectively, with 8 bases between them. Germline lookup yields CDR1 MNHEY and CDR2 SMNVEV (reference sequence). This CDR3 contains 15 residues. Naive CD8 T cells were sorted, and the gate applied was CD8+CD4-CCR7+CD45RA+. As for this clonotype: As yet, its antigen is unknown.

TCRdb re-called the PCR reads with MiXCR, one entry per CDR3 protein. The sample lists about 98,000 distinct CDR3 sequences, about a third occurring once. This clonotype was obtained from a human donor in good health. Some libraries in this study had Jurkat cell RNA spiked in. This chain links TRBV27 with TRBJ2-6, with D perhaps TRBD1 (6 bases). The specimen was naive CD8+ T cells from blood, with Jurkat cell RNA spiked in. Regarding subset: FACS-sorted CD8+CD4-CCR7+CD45RA+ naive T cells. Here the CDR3 reads CASSNRDSGANVLTF. In nucleotides, the CDR3 is TGTGCCAGCAGTAACAGGGACTCTGGGGCCAACGTCCTGACTTTC.